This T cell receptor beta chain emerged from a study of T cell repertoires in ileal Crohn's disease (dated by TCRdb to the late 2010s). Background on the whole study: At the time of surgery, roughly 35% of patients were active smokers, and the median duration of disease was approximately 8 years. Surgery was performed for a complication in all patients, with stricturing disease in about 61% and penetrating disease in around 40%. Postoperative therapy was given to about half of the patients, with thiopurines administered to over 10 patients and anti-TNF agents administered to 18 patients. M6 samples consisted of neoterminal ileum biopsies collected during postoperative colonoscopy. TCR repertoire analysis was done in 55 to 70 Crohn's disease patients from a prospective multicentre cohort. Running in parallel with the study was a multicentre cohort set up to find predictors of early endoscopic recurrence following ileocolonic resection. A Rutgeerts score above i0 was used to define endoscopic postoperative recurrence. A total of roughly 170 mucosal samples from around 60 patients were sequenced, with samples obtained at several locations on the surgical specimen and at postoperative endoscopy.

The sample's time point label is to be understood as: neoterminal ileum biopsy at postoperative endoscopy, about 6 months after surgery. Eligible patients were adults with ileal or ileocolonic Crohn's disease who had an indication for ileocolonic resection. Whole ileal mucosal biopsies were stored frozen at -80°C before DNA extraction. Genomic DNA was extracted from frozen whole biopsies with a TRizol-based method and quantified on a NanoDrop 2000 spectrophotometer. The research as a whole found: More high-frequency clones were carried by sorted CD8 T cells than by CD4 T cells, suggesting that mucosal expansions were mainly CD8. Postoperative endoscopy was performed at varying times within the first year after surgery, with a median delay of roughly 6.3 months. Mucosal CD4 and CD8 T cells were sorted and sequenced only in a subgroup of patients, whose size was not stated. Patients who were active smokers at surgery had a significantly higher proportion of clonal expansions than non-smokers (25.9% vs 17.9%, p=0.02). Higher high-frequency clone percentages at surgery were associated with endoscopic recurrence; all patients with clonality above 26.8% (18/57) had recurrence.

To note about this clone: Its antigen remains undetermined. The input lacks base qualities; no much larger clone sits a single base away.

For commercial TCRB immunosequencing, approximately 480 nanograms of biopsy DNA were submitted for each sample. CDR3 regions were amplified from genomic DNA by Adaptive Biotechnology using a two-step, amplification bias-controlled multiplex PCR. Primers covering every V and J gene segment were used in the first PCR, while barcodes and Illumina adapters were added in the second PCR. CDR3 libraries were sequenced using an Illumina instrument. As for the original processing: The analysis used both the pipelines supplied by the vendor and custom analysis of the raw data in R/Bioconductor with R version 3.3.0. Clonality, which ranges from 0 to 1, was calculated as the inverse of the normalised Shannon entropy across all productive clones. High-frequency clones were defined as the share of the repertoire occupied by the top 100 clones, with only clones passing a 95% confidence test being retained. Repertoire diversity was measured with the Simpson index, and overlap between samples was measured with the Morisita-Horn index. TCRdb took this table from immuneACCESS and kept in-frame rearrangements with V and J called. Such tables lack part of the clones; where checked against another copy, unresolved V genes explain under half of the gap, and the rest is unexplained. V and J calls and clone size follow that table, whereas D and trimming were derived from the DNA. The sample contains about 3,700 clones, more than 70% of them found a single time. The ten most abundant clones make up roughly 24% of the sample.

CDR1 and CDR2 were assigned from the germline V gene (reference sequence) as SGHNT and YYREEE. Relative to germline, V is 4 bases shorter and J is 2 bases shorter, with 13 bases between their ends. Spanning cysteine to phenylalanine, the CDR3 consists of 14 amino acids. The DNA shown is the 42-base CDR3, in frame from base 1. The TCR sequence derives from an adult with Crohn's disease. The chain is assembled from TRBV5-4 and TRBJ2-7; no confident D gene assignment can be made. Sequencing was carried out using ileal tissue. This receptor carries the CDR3 CASSLNSEPYEQYF. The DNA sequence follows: TGTGCCAGCAGCCTCAACTCGGAGCCCTACGAGCAGTACTTC.